The present TCR beta chain was sequenced within a study of T cell responses to AZD1222 COVID-19 vaccine. Study-level findings and limits: Distributed over spike, vaccine-associated CD4 TCRs predominated at 160-218 and 743-854.

Generated by immunoSEQ multiplex PCR, the TCRdb table keeps only in-frame clones and is missing some. Of approximately 100,000 clones listed, around nine tenths are singletons. CDR1 is MNHEY and CDR2 is SMNVEV in the germline V gene (reference sequence). The J segment lost 1 base and the V segment lost 4 bases, leaving 1 base of the junction unmatched. There are 14 residues in the CDR3. On this clone itself: The target antigen is unknown.

Sequences were derived from peripheral blood, sampled 28 days after the second AZD1222 dose. This TCR derives from an adult who received the AZD1222 COVID-19 vaccine. This sequence joins TRBV27 and TRBJ1-3; the match to TRBD1 covers 7 bases. CDR3 coding DNA: TGTGCCAGCAGTTCGACAGGGTCTGGAAACACCATATATTTT. It codes for CASSSTGSGNTIYF.